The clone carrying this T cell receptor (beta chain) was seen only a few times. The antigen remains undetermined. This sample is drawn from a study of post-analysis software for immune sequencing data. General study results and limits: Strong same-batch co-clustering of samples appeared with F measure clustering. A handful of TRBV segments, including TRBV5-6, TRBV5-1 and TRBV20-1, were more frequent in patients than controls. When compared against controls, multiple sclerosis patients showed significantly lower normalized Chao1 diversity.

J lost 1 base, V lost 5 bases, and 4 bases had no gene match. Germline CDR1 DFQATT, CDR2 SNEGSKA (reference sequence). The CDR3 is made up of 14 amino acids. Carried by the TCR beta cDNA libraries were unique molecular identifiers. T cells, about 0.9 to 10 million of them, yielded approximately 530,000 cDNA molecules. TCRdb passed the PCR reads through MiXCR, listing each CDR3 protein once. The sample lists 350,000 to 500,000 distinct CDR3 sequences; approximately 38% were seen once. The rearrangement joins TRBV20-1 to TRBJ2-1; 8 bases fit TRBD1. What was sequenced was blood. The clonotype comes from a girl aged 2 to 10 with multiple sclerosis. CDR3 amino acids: CSAGDRSSYNEQFF. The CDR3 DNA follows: TGCAGTGCTGGGGACAGGTCTTCCTACAATGAGCAGTTCTTC.